This TCR beta chain was sequenced during a study of T-cell reconstitution after alpha-beta-depleted transplantation in children. Findings of the study overall: A year had passed since transplant, and T-cell counts and diversity by then came mostly from newly produced T cells. Reportedly, only several hundred clones from non-depleted graft cells drove alpha-beta T-cell counts at about two months. Recipient T cells and thymic progenitors that survived were the source of the high TCRbeta diversity seen at day 60 in some patients.

In its sample, this clonotype was seen a few times. The antigen remains unidentified. Preparation of the TCRbeta library involved a method that used unique molecular identifiers. A single record per CDR3 protein comes from TCRdb applying MiXCR to the PCR reads. The sample lists about 78,000 distinct CDR3 sequences; 11% to 15% were seen once. The CDR3 covers 14 residues. Trimming at V came to 8 bases and at J to 4 bases, leaving 7 bases not matched to a gene. CDR1 is SEHNR and CDR2 is FQNEAQ in the germline V gene (reference sequence). The sequencing here drew on PBMCs, mostly from graft donor cells, taken 180 days after TCRalphabeta/CD19-depleted stem cell transplant. The rearrangement uses TRBV7-9 and TRBJ2-3; 9 bases match TRBD2. This clonotype was obtained from a male patient aged 2-15 years who had a stem cell transplant for acute lymphoblastic leukemia, so the T cells may come from the graft donor. The CDR3 region is CASAPERGADTQYF. The CDR3 DNA reads as TGTGCCAGCGCGCCGGAGCGGGGGGCAGATACGCAGTATTTT.